These 28 T cell receptor beta chains came from one sample sequenced in a study of neurological immune-mediated disorders. Specified time point: longitudinal time-point 1 (baseline). TCRdb recomputed calls from the 5' RACE reads with MiXCR, one row per CDR3 protein. The top ten hold around 4.6% of the sample, which has 70,000 to 75,000 distinct CDR3 sequences, roughly 13% seen once. The sequenced sample consisted of PBMCs. These TCRs come from a female donor with HTLV-1-associated myelopathy (HAM/TSP).

This clonotype showed up many times. The V gene is TRBV5-1, the J gene TRBJ2-1, with D possibly TRBD1 on 6 matching bases. The germline CDR1 and CDR2 sequences are SGHRS and YFSETQ. V was clipped by 0 bases and J by 5 bases, with 9 bases between them. The CDR3 runs to 14 residues. The CDR3 DNA follows: TGCGCCAGCAGCTTGGAGGACAGAAACAATGAGCAGTTCTTC. Protein sequence: CASSLEDRNNEQFF.

Ten or more counts support this clonotype. The chain is built from TRBV4-1 and TRBJ2-7; D remains ambiguous. V lost 1 base and J lost 0, with 4 bases in between. The germline CDR1 and CDR2 sequences are MGHRA and YSYEKL. This CDR3 region has 13 residues. The CDR3 region has the DNA TGCGCCAGCAGCCAAGGGAGCTCCTACGAGCAGTACTTC. Protein sequence: CASSQGSSYEQYF.

This clonotype was counted ten times or more. V and J are TRBV7-2 and TRBJ1-1; TRBD1 matches at 7 bases. The V segment lost 0 bases and the J segment 2 bases; nucleotides outside the gene matches: 6. Germline CDR1 and CDR2: SGHTA and FQGNSA. The CDR3 runs to 16 residues. The CDR3 here is CASSLAARGYNTEAFF. In DNA, the CDR3 is TGTGCCAGCAGCTTAGCTGCCAGGGGGTATAACACTGAAGCTTTCTTT.

CDR3 in DNA: TGCGCCAGCAGCTCCATCGGGACAGGGAAGGCCGGGGAGCTGTTTTTT. It encodes CASSSIGTGKAGELFF. J is TRBJ2-2 and V is TRBV5-1; 9 bases agree with TRBD1. With 3 bases clipped from V and 6 bases from J, the junction kept 9 bases outside the gene matches. Germline loops: CDR1 SGHRS, CDR2 YFSETQ. The CDR3 runs 16 residues.

At least ten counts were recorded for this clonotype. The chain combines TRBV7-7 with TRBJ2-5, with TRBD2 matching over 8 bases. The CDR3 spans 15 residues. Trimming cost V 1 base and J 0 bases; bases outside gene matches: 1. CDR1 and CDR2 (germline): SSHAT, FNYEAQ (reference sequence). The CDR3 loop reads CASSLDGGDQETQYF. The CDR3 bases are TGTGCCAGCAGCTTAGACGGGGGGGACCAAGAGACCCAGTACTTC.

This clonotype was detected only once. This clone may be a read error of a much larger clone one base away. CDR3 coding DNA: TGCGCCAGCAGCTTGGGAGGGATAGACACCTACGAGCAGTACTTC. This sequence encodes CASSLGGIDTYEQYF. The chain couples TRBV5-1 to TRBJ2-7; the D gene is possibly TRBD2 (5 bases). Trimming shortened V by 0 bases and J by 2 bases, and 12 bases separated the two germline ends. Germline assignment: CDR1 SGHRS and CDR2 YFSETQ. The CDR3 totals 15 residues.

This clonotype was counted ten times or more. The chain carries TRBV10-3 and TRBJ2-2, with 7 nucleotides matching TRBD1. V shed 7 bases, J shed 5 bases, and the junction held 7 bases outside the gene matches. The V gene's germline CDR1 is ENHRY and CDR2 SYGVKD. There are 14 residues in the CDR3. The CDR3: CAINEGALTGELFF. The CDR3 DNA follows: TGTGCCATCAACGAGGGGGCGCTAACCGGGGAGCTGTTTTTT.

In this sample, this clonotype turned up many times. The chain couples TRBV5-1 to TRBJ2-1, with D perhaps matching TRBD1 (5 bases). This CDR3 region has 15 residues. Germline assignment: CDR1 SGHRS and CDR2 YFSETQ. V shed 0 bases and J shed 5 bases, with 12 bases lying between them. DNA for the CDR3: TGCGCCAGCAGCTTGGCCAGACAGCTCCACAATGAGCAGTTCTTC. Protein: CASSLARQLHNEQFF.

In this sample, this clonotype turned up many times. J is TRBJ1-1 and V is TRBV9; perhaps TRBD1 as D (5 bases). V was pared by 6 bases and J by 6 bases, with 24 bases between. Germline V lookup: CDR1 SGDLS, CDR2 YYNGEE. The CDR3 length is 16 residues. CDR3 loop: CASTPNPGTLPAEAFF. The DNA of the CDR3 is TGTGCCAGCACCCCCAATCCAGGGACCCTACCCGCTGAAGCTTTCTTT.

The chain carries TRBV18 and TRBJ1-5; the D gene is possibly TRBD1 (5 bases). The CDR3 runs 13 residues. Germline V gene data show CDR1 as KGHSH and CDR2 as LQKENI. Trimming cost V 5 bases and J 3 bases, with 8 bases left between them. For the CDR3, the DNA is TGTGCCAGCTCAACAGGACCCAATCAGCCCCAGCATTTT. Its protein is CASSTGPNQPQHF. The entire variable domain, with the rest obtained from reference TRBV18 and TRBJ1-5, is as follows: NAGVMQNPRHLVRRRGQEARLRCSPMKGHSHVYWYRQLPEEGLKFMVYLQKENIIDESGMPKERFSAEFPKEGPSILRIQQVVRGDSAAYFCASSTGPNQPQHFGDGTRLSIL.

This clonotype occurred many times. The chain combines TRBV5-1 with TRBJ2-1; the D is unclear. The V gene's germline CDR1 is SGHRS and CDR2 YFSETQ. The length of the CDR3 is 15 residues. Trimming took off 0 bases at V and 8 bases at J, with 15 bases between the two ends. The CDR3 spells CASSLGEMGFDEQFF. For the CDR3, the DNA is TGCGCCAGCAGCTTGGGGGAAATGGGGTTCGATGAGCAGTTCTTC.

This clonotype was seen repeatedly, ten times or more. V is TRBV6-2 or TRBV6-3 and J is TRBJ2-4, with D perhaps TRBD1 or TRBD2 (5 bases each). Trimming pared 3 bases from V and 3 bases from J, leaving 12 bases between. Germline V gene sequence: CDR1 MNHEY, CDR2 SVGEGT. CDR3 length equals 15 residues. For the CDR3, the DNA is TGTGCCAGCAGTTATTCGGATGGGGGCAAAAACATTCAGTACTTC. Its translation is CASSYSDGGKNIQYF.

This clonotype was seen ten or more times. V gene TRBV12-3 or TRBV12-4 combines with J gene TRBJ2-2; 8 positions agree with TRBD1. The CDR3 loop spans 13 amino acids. J gave up 4 bases and V 7 bases, and 2 bases lay outside the gene matches. The CDR3 here is CASNRGATGELFF. The CDR3, as DNA: TGTGCCAGCAACAGGGGGGCCACCGGGGAGCTGTTTTTT.

This clonotype was seen repeatedly, ten times or more. DNA of the CDR3: TGCGCCAGCAGCTTGTATGGGGAAGGCTCCTACGAGCAGTACTTC. Its translation: CASSLYGEGSYEQYF. The chain recombines TRBV5-1 with TRBJ2-7; D is ambiguous. The germline gives CDR1 SGHRS, CDR2 YFSETQ. V gave up 1 base and J gave up 0 bases, with 11 bases separating them. CDR3 length: 15 residues. The variable domain in full, completed from reference TRBV5-1 and TRBJ2-7, reads KAGVTQTPRYLIKTRGQQVTLSCSPISGHRSVSWYQQTPGQGLQFLFEYFSETQRNKGNFPGRFSGRQFSNSRSEMNVSTLELGDSALYLCASSLYGEGSYEQYFGPGTRLTVT.

This clonotype was seen at least ten times. The chain recombines TRBV28 with TRBJ2-3, with 8 bases identical to TRBD2. The CDR3 covers 16 residues. The V segment lost 4 bases and the J segment 1 base; nucleotides outside the gene matches: 7. Germline CDR1 and CDR2: MDHEN and SYDVKM. The CDR3: CASSSPAGEGTDTQYF. The CDR3, as DNA: TGTGCCAGCAGTTCCCCAGCGGGGGAAGGCACAGATACGCAGTATTTT. Based on the CDR3 plus reference TRBV28 and TRBJ2-3, the full variable domain is DVKVTQSSRYLVKRTGEKVFLECVQDMDHENMFWYRQDPGLGLRLIYFSYDVKMKEKGDIPEGYSVSREKKERFSLILESASTNQTSMYLCASSSPAGEGTDTQYFGPGTRLTVL.

This clonotype has ten or more counts. The chain couples TRBV6-6 to TRBJ2-2, with TRBD1 matching over 7 bases. Germline V gene sequence: CDR1 MNHNY, CDR2 SVGAGI (reference sequence). CDR3 length: 15 residues. Trimming removed 6 bases from V and 3 bases from J; junction bases left unmatched: 7. CDR3 nucleotide sequence: TGTGCCAGCAGGGTAGGGGGCGCAGACACCGGGGAGCTGTTTTTT. Translating gives CASRVGGADTGELFF.

Only one count was recorded for this clonotype. The chain links TRBV20-1 to TRBJ2-7; 7 nucleotides match TRBD1. V dropped 5 bases and J dropped 2; count of bases not matched to a gene: 6. The CDR3 sequence is 13 residues long. Germline CDR1 DFQATT, CDR2 SNEGSKA (reference sequence). CDR3 residues: CSAPDRTTYEQYF. CDR3 nucleotide sequence: TGCAGTGCTCCGGACAGGACAACCTACGAGCAGTACTTC.

The chain combines TRBV2 with TRBJ1-1; D uncertain. Trimming cost V 8 bases and J 0 bases, with 10 bases left between them. The germline V gene encodes CDR1 SNHLY and CDR2 FYNNEI. The CDR3 loop spans 13 amino acids. The CDR3 here is CASSSHMNTEAFF. CDR3 sequence (DNA): TGTGCCAGCTCTTCGCACATGAACACTGAAGCTTTCTTT.

This clonotype appeared many times. This sequence joins TRBV6-2 or TRBV6-3 and TRBJ2-5; no definite D call. CDR1 and CDR2 (germline): MNHEY, SVGEGT. The CDR3 spans 13 residues. Trimming took 4 bases from V and 5 from J, leaving 11 bases between them. The CDR3 protein is CASSSVVAETQYF. CDR3 sequence (DNA): TGTGCCAGCAGTTCTGTCGTTGCGGAGACCCAGTACTTC.

This clonotype was detected ten times or more. The rearrangement uses TRBV10-3 and TRBJ2-7; D could derive from TRBD1 or TRBD2 (5 bases each). The germline CDR1 and CDR2 sequences are ENHRY and SYGVKD. Trimming removed 0 bases from V and 7 bases from J, with 16 bases in between. The CDR3 has 15 amino acids. The chain's CDR3 is CAISESLPGPGEQYF. DNA for the CDR3: TGTGCCATCAGTGAGTCATTACCGGGACCAGGGGAGCAGTACTTC.

The chain is built from TRBV28 and TRBJ2-2; the D call may be TRBD1 or TRBD2 (6 bases each). The germline V gene encodes CDR1 MDHEN and CDR2 SYDVKM. V dropped 7 bases and J dropped 0 bases, with 15 bases sitting between them. The CDR3 loop spans 16 amino acids. The CDR3 DNA reads as TGTGCCAGCAATCTGGGGGGCAGCGCGAACACCGGGGAGCTGTTTTTT. Residues: CASNLGGSANTGELFF.

This clonotype was counted at least ten times. The V call is TRBV20-1, the J call TRBJ2-3; D not certain. Trimming shortened V by 0 bases and J by 0 bases, and 19 bases separated the two germline ends. The CDR3 covers 18 residues. The V gene's germline CDR1 is DFQATT and CDR2 SNEGSKA (reference sequence). CDR3 loop: CSARDESGTLVSTDTQYF. In DNA form, the CDR3 reads TGCAGTGCTAGAGATGAGTCCGGCACTCTAGTAAGCACAGATACGCAGTATTTT.

This clonotype was recorded a few times. V is TRBV3-1 and J is TRBJ2-1, with TRBD2 identical over 12 bases. Trimming cost V 1 base and J 9 bases; bases outside gene matches: 4. Germline-derived CDR1 and CDR2 are LGHDT and YNNKEL (reference sequence). This CDR3 has 15 amino acids. DNA of the CDR3: TGTGCCAGCAGCCAAGGGCTAGCGGGGGGGTTTGAGCAGTTCTTC. Its translation: CASSQGLAGGFEQFF.

Comments on this clonotype: This could be a read error, since a much larger clone is one nucleotide away. The chain carries TRBV6-4 and TRBJ1-5; D might be TRBD1 (5 bases). V was pared by 8 bases and J by 1 base, with 27 bases between. In germline, CDR1 is MRHNA, CDR2 SNTAGT. The CDR3 covers 19 residues. CDR3 region: CASAGRNGESRQSNQPQHF. As DNA, the CDR3 is TGTGCCAGCGCTGGGAGAAACGGGGAGTCTAGACAGAGCAATCAGCCCCAGCATTTT.

This clonotype was counted ten times or more. This chain links TRBV5-5 with TRBJ2-1, with D tentatively TRBD1 (5 bases). The CDR3 is 13 amino acids. Deletions cut 1 base from V and 5 bases from J, with 7 bases between. Germline lookup yields CDR1 SGHKS and CDR2 YYEKEE (reference sequence). The CDR3 region is CASSLTGNNEQFF. CDR3 nucleotides: TGTGCCAGCAGCTTGACAGGTAACAATGAGCAGTTCTTC.

This clonotype has a count of ten or more. The chain couples TRBV9 to TRBJ2-5; possible D gene TRBD2, 7 bases. CDR1 SGDLS and CDR2 YYNGEE come from the germline V gene. This CDR3 comprises 15 residues. Trimming shortened V by 0 bases and J by 5 bases, and 14 bases separated the two germline ends. CDR3 in DNA: TGTGCCAGCAGCGTAGGAGGGGGGGGCCTTGAGACCCAGTACTTC. This translates into CASSVGGGGLETQYF.

Many counts were recorded for this clonotype. The rearrangement joins TRBV20-1 to TRBJ2-4; TRBD1 agrees at 8 bases. This CDR3 contains 13 residues. In germline, CDR1 is DFQATT, CDR2 SNEGSKA (reference sequence). V gave up 6 bases and J gave up 6 bases; unmatched junction bases: 7. The CDR3 spells CSAPGTGGNIQYF. The CDR3, as DNA: TGCAGTGCCCCCGGCACAGGGGGAAACATTCAGTACTTC.

This chain connects TRBV27 to TRBJ2-3; the D gene is possibly TRBD1 (5 bases). The V gene's germline CDR1 is MNHEY and CDR2 SMNVEV (reference sequence). V lost 6 bases and J lost 2, with 18 bases in between. CDR3 size: 16 residues. In DNA, the CDR3 is TGTGCCAGCAGGCCAATGGGGCACCAACTCACAGATACGCAGTATTTT. This gives the protein CASRPMGHQLTDTQYF.